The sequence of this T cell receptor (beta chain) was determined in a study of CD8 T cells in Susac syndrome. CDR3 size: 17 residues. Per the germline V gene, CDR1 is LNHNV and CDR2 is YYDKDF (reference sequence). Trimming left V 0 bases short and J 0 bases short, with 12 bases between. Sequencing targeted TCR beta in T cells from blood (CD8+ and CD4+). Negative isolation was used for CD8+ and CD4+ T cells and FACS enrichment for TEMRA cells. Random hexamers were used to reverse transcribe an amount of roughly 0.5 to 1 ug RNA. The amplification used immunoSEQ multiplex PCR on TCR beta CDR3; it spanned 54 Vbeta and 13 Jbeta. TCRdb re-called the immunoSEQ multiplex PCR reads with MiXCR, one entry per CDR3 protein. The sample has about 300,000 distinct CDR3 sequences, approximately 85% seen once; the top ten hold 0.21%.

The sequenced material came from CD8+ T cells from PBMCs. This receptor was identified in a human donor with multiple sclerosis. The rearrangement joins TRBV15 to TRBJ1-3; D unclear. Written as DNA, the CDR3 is TGTGCCACCAGCAGAGAGGGCAGCCAAGACTCTGGAAACACCATATATTTT. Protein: CATSREGSQDSGNTIYF.